The 24 T cell receptor beta chains reported below all come from one sample, sequenced in a study of identical twins. TCRdb reprocessed the 5' RACE reads via MiXCR and lists one record per CDR3 protein. There are just under 650,000 distinct CDR3 sequences in the sample; roughly 7.2% occur only once, and about 1.6% lies in the top ten. This sample also appeared in a second study, on yellow fever vaccine responses in identical twins.

The sample taken for sequencing was PBMCs. The receptor source for this set is a woman aged 18-29 years in good health.

This clonotype was seen more than once but under ten times. The rearrangement uses TRBV18 and TRBJ2-2, with unresolved D. CDR3 length: 12 residues. Trimming took 0 bases from V and 9 from J, leaving 5 bases between them. The germline CDR1 and CDR2 sequences are KGHSH and LQKENI. The CDR3 spells CASSPPVRELFF. As DNA, the CDR3 is TGTGCCAGCTCACCACCAGTCCGGGAGCTGTTTTTT.

Many counts were recorded for this clonotype. This chain uses TRBV4-2 with TRBJ2-5, with 7 positions matching TRBD2. Per germline, CDR1 LGHNA and CDR2 YNFKEQ. The CDR3 covers 16 residues. The J segment lost 4 bases and the V segment lost 1 base, leaving 9 bases of the junction unmatched. The CDR3 reads CASSQVASGYPETQYF. The CDR3 region has the DNA TGTGCCAGCAGCCAAGTGGCTAGCGGCTACCCAGAGACCCAGTACTTC.

There are a few counts of this clonotype. The chain has TRBV10-3 and TRBJ2-1; possible D gene TRBD2, 6 bases. Germline V lookup: CDR1 ENHRY, CDR2 SYGVKD. The germline V and J ends were trimmed by 0 bases and 4 bases, with 10 bases remaining between them. The CDR3 contains 15 residues. This chain's CDR3 is CAISESTSSYNEQFF. Here the CDR3 DNA reads TGTGCCATCAGTGAGTCGACTAGTTCGTACAATGAGCAGTTCTTC.

The table lists this clonotype with a count of one. The CDR3 loop reads CAISPFGLAGGSSYNEQFF. The DNA of the CDR3 is TGTGCCATCAGCCCTTTCGGGCTAGCGGGAGGGAGCTCCTACAATGAGCAGTTCTTC. The chain is built from TRBV10-3 and TRBJ2-1; the match to TRBD2 covers 12 bases. V dropped 6 bases and J dropped 0; count of bases not matched to a gene: 12. Germline V gene data show CDR1 as ENHRY and CDR2 as SYGVKD. The CDR3 spans 19 residues.

In this sample, this clonotype turned up a few times. This chain connects TRBV7-9 to TRBJ2-1; 11 bases line up with TRBD2. Germline CDR1 reads SEHNR; CDR2 reads FQNEAQ (reference sequence). This CDR3 is built from 15 residues. The trim removed 4 bases at V and 9 bases at J, leaving 8 bases unmatched. Here the CDR3 DNA reads TGTGCCAGCAGCTATACTAGCGGGGGTGCCATTGAGCAGTTCTTC. This codes for CASSYTSGGAIEQFF.

V usage is TRBV6-1 and J usage is TRBJ2-2; maybe TRBD2 (6 bases). CDR3 length: 15 amino acids. V was shortened by 4 bases and J by 2 bases, with 11 bases between the two germline ends. The V gene's germline CDR1 is MNHNS and CDR2 SASEGT. The CDR3 bases are TGTGCCAGCAGTGTGTCTAGCGCTAACACCGGGGAGCTGTTTTTT. The encoded protein is CASSVSSANTGELFF.

The V and J genes are TRBV5-1 and TRBJ1-6; tentative D call: TRBD1 (5 bases). V lost 0 bases and J lost 7, with 14 bases in between. Germline-derived CDR1 and CDR2 are SGHRS and YFSETQ. This CDR3 spans 16 amino acids. CDR3 loop: CASSLGDLRGNSPLHF. The DNA for the CDR3 is TGCGCCAGCAGCTTGGGAGACCTTAGGGGAAATTCACCCCTCCACTTT.

The chain recombines TRBV5-1 with TRBJ1-4; 7 bases are shared with TRBD1. In germline, CDR1 is SGHRS, CDR2 YFSETQ. Trimming removed 4 bases from V and 3 bases from J; junction bases left unmatched: 9. The CDR3 length is 16 residues. CDR3 amino acids: CASSPPNRGSNEKLFF. CDR3 sequence (DNA): TGCGCCAGCAGCCCACCGAACAGGGGATCTAATGAAAAACTGTTTTTT.

This clonotype was found many times. This chain uses TRBV6-1 with TRBJ1-6; a possible D gene is TRBD1 (6 bases). The V and J ends lost 8 bases and 10 bases respectively, with 15 bases between them. Germline CDR1 MNHNS, CDR2 SASEGT. The CDR3 consists of 13 residues. The CDR3 here is CASQGISGSPLHF. The CDR3 DNA sequence: TGTGCCAGCCAGGGGATTTCCGGATCACCCCTCCACTTT.

This rearrangement joins TRBV5-1 to TRBJ2-1; 7 nucleotides line up with TRBD2. CDR1 is SGHRS, CDR2 YFSETQ, per germline. V lost 1 base, J lost 10 bases, and 17 bases stayed unmatched. CDR3 size: 17 residues. CDR3: CASSLKIGGGFRTEQFF. CDR3 sequence (DNA): TGCGCCAGCAGCTTGAAAATTGGGGGGGGTTTCCGTACGGAGCAGTTCTTC. The entire variable domain, with the rest obtained from reference TRBV5-1 and TRBJ2-1, is as follows: KAGVTQTPRYLIKTRGQQVTLSCSPISGHRSVSWYQQTPGQGLQFLFEYFSETQRNKGNFPGRFSGRQFSNSRSEMNVSTLELGDSALYLCASSLKIGGGFRTEQFFGPGTRLTVL.

This clonotype occurred many times. The chain couples TRBV10-3 to TRBJ1-6; 8 positions match TRBD1. CDR3 length equals 15 residues. V dropped 6 bases and J dropped 4; count of bases not matched to a gene: 5. Germline assignment: CDR1 ENHRY and CDR2 SYGVKD. The CDR3, as DNA: TGTGCCATCAGATCGGGACAGGAGTATAATTCACCCCTCCACTTT. Its protein product is CAIRSGQEYNSPLHF.

This clonotype was counted at least ten times. The chain recombines TRBV6-4 with TRBJ1-1; a weak D match, TRBD1 (5 bases). CDR3 size: 14 residues. From germline, CDR1 is MRHNA and CDR2 SNTAGT. V shed 2 bases and J shed 4 bases, with 11 bases lying between them. CDR3 sequence: CASSDPREVTEAFF. In DNA, the CDR3 is TGTGCCAGCAGTGACCCCAGGGAGGTCACTGAAGCTTTCTTT.

At least ten counts were recorded for this clonotype. V usage is TRBV5-1 and J usage is TRBJ2-3; weak D call: TRBD1 (5 bases). The germline CDR1 and CDR2 sequences are SGHRS and YFSETQ. The CDR3 runs 15 residues. V dropped 4 bases and J dropped 4 bases, with 16 bases sitting between them. Here the CDR3 reads CASSISRVGSDTQYF. CDR3 coding DNA: TGCGCCAGCAGCATCTCCAGGGTTGGGTCAGATACGCAGTATTTT.

There are many counts of this clonotype. The chain combines TRBV28 with TRBJ2-6; D assignment may be TRBD1 or TRBD2 (5 bases each). CDR1 and CDR2 (germline): MDHEN, SYDVKM. This CDR3 has 17 amino acids. Between the trimmed V and J ends, which lost 6 bases and 1 base, there was a span of 16 bases. The CDR3, as DNA: TGTGCCAGCAGAGGGACGGGTCTCAAGTCTGGGGCCAACGTCCTGACTTTC. This codes for CASRGTGLKSGANVLTF. Looking up the rest from reference TRBV28 and TRBJ2-6 gives the full variable domain: DVKVTQSSRYLVKRTGEKVFLECVQDMDHENMFWYRQDPGLGLRLIYFSYDVKMKEKGDIPEGYSVSREKKERFSLILESASTNQTSMYLCASRGTGLKSGANVLTFGAGSRLTVL.

Regarding this clonotype: A much larger clone lies a single base off, so this may be a read error. The rearrangement links TRBV3-1 to TRBJ1-5; D gene unclear. Germline V gene sequence: CDR1 LGHDT, CDR2 YNNKEL (reference sequence). The CDR3 sequence is 14 residues long. With 5 bases removed from V and 2 bases from J, the gap between germline ends came to 10 bases. In nucleotides, the CDR3 is TGTGCCAGCAGCACGACATGGGGCAATCAGCCCCAGCATTTT. Its translation is CASSTTWGNQPQHF.

In its sample, this clonotype was seen a few times. The chain couples TRBV4-1 to TRBJ2-2; the match to TRBD2 covers 9 bases. V lost 0 bases and J lost 0; bases outside the gene matches: 5. The CDR3 runs to 18 residues. Germline V CDR1 and CDR2: MGHRA, YSYEKL. The CDR3 coding sequence is TGCGCCAGCAGCCAAGATATACTAGCGGGTTCGAACACCGGGGAGCTGTTTTTT. The encoded protein is CASSQDILAGSNTGELFF.

This clonotype has more than one count but fewer than ten. The chain recombines TRBV3-1 with TRBJ2-7, with TRBD2 matching 11 bases. V lost 3 bases and J lost 4; bases outside the gene matches: 5. The length of the CDR3 is 15 residues. The germline CDR1 and CDR2 sequences are LGHDT and YNNKEL (reference sequence). CDR3 residues: CASSHLGLAVYEQYF. DNA of the CDR3: TGTGCCAGCAGCCATTTGGGACTAGCGGTTTACGAGCAGTACTTC.

This clonotype appeared a few times. The chain recombines TRBV7-9 with TRBJ1-4, with D hard to call. V gave up 5 bases and J gave up 4 bases, with 8 bases separating them. The CDR3 runs to 13 residues. CDR1 SEHNR and CDR2 FQNEAQ come from the germline V gene (reference sequence). This chain's CDR3 is CASSPPVNEKLFF. The CDR3, as DNA: TGTGCCAGCAGCCCTCCTGTTAATGAAAAACTGTTTTTT. Using reference TRBV7-9 and TRBJ1-4 for the parts outside the CDR3, the full variable domain is DTGVSQNPRHKITKRGQNVTFRCDPISEHNRLYWYRQTLGQGPEFLTYFQNEAQLEKSRLLSDRFSAERPKGSFSTLEIQRTEQGDSAMYLCASSPPVNEKLFFGSGTQLSVL.

This clonotype was counted between two and nine times. The rearrangement uses TRBV5-1 and TRBJ2-2; 8 nucleotides line up with TRBD2. Trimming cost V 1 base and J 0 bases; bases outside gene matches: 2. The V gene's germline CDR1 is SGHRS and CDR2 YFSETQ. The CDR3 covers 16 residues. The DNA of the CDR3 is TGCGCCAGCAGCTTGTCAGCGGGAGCGAACACCGGGGAGCTGTTTTTT. Amino acid sequence: CASSLSAGANTGELFF.

The chain combines TRBV24-1 with TRBJ2-2, with D uncertain. Trimming removed 3 bases at V and 1 base at J, with 8 bases between. The CDR3 length is 15 residues. Germline CDR1 KGHDR, CDR2 SFDVKD. CDR3 in amino acids: CATSDPHRNTGELFF. Here the CDR3 DNA reads TGTGCCACCAGTGATCCCCATCGGAACACCGGGGAGCTGTTTTTT.

On this clonotype itself: This clone may be a read error of a much larger clone one base away. This chain links TRBV5-1 with TRBJ1-1; TRBD1 aligns across 8 bases. Germline V gives CDR1 SGHRS, CDR2 YFSETQ. The length of the CDR3 is 15 residues. CDR3 loop: CAGSPGQGGGTEAFF. In DNA form, the CDR3 reads TGCGCCGGCAGCCCAGGACAGGGAGGGGGGACTGAAGCTTTCTTT.

This clonotype came up a few times. The chain employs TRBV11-2 and TRBJ1-1, with D unresolved. Trimming left V 4 bases short and J 2 bases short, with 11 bases between. CDR1 and CDR2 from the germline V gene are SGHAT and FQNNGV. The CDR3 sequence is 14 residues long. The CDR3 is CASSSREFNTEAFF. The CDR3 coding sequence is TGTGCCAGCAGCTCAAGAGAATTTAACACTGAAGCTTTCTTT.

V is TRBV20-1 and J is TRBJ1-2; D is possibly TRBD1 (6 bases). The CDR3 runs 16 residues. Germline values: CDR1 DFQATT, CDR2 SNEGSKA (reference sequence). The V end was cut by 3 bases, the J end by 5 bases, with 22 bases between. As DNA, the CDR3 is TGCAGTGCTAGGAGCTGGGGGCTTTTCAGAGGGTATGGCTACACCTTC. This codes for CSARSWGLFRGYGYTF.

This chain uses TRBV18 with TRBJ1-4; no reliable D call. The CDR3 consists of 20 residues. Per the germline V gene, CDR1 is KGHSH and CDR2 is LQKENI. The V end was cut by 1 base, the J end by 0 bases, with 21 bases between. The CDR3 protein is CASSPLSTSGSFATNEKLFF. CDR3 nucleotide sequence: TGTGCCAGCTCACCACTATCGACCTCGGGATCCTTTGCAACTAATGAAAAACTGTTTTTT.